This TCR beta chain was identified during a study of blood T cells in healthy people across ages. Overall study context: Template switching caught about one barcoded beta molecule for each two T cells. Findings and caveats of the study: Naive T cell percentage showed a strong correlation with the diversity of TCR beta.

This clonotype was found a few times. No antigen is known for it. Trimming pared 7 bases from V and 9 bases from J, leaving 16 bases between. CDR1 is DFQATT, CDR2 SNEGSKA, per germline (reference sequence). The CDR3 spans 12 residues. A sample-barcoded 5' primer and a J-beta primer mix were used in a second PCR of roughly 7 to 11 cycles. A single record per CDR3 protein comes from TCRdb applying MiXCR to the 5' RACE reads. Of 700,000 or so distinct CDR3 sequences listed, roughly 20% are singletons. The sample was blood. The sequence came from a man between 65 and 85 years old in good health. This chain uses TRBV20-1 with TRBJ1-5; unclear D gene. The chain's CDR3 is CSVVDGPGPQHF. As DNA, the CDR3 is TGCAGTGTAGTAGATGGCCCGGGGCCCCAGCATTTT.